This T cell receptor (beta chain) came from a study of identifying expanded T cells in peripheral blood. General study results and limits: About 1.2 clones differed between technical replicates, versus 16.4 and 19 over time.

The repertoire was sequenced with immunoSEQ multiplex PCR; TCRdb's copy has only in-frame clones and lacks some. This sample has over 70,000 clones, with more than 75% found just once. This clone was found a few times. Its antigen is not known. Germline lookup yields CDR1 SGHRS and CDR2 YFSETQ. Trimming pared 9 bases from V and 4 bases from J, leaving 20 bases between. The CDR3 is 15 amino acids. The origin of this receptor is a person aged 18 to 70 in good health. The specimen was blood. The chain recombines TRBV5-1 with TRBJ2-1; D is unclear. DNA for the CDR3: TGCGCCACCACCAACGACCGATTGTCATACAATGAGCAGTTCTTC. As protein: CATTNDRLSYNEQFF. The full variable domain, its missing parts supplied by reference TRBV5-1 and TRBJ2-1, is KAGVTQTPRYLIKTRGQQVTLSCSPISGHRSVSWYQQTPGQGLQFLFEYFSETQRNKGNFPGRFSGRQFSNSRSEMNVSTLELGDSALYLCATTNDRLSYNEQFFGPGTRLTVL.